The sequence of this T cell receptor beta chain was determined in a study of technical replicates of blood from a handful of donors. V lost 3 bases and J lost 2; bases outside the gene matches: 2. The CDR3 runs to 14 residues. CDR1 and CDR2 (germline): WNHNN, SYGVQD (reference sequence). Produced via immunoSEQ multiplex PCR; TCRdb's table is partial and in-frame only. This sample yields 60,000 to 95,000 clones, of which about nine tenths are seen a single time; roughly 0.4% belongs to the top ten. The sample comprised T cells isolated from PBMCs. The chain joins TRBV10-1 to TRBJ2-7, with TRBD2 matching 9 bases. The TCR sequence derives from a human donor in good health. Some clones in this sample may be carry-over from other donors' samples. The CDR3 bases are TGCGCCAGCAGTGATACTAGCGGGCCCTACGAGCAGTACTTC. This gives the protein CASSDTSGPYEQYF.